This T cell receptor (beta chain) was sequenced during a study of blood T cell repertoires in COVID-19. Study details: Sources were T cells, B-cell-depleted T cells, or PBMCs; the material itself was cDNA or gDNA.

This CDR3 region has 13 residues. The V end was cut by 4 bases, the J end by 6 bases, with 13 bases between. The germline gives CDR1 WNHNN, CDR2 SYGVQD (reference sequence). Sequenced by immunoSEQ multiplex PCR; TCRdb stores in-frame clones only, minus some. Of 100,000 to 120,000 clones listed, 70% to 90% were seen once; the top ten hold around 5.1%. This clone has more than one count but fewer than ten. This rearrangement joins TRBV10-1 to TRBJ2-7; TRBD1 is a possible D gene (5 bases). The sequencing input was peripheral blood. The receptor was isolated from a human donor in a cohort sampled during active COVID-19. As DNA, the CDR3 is TGCGCCAGCAGTGTGAAGGGGATTGGCGAGCAGTACTTC. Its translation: CASSVKGIGEQYF.